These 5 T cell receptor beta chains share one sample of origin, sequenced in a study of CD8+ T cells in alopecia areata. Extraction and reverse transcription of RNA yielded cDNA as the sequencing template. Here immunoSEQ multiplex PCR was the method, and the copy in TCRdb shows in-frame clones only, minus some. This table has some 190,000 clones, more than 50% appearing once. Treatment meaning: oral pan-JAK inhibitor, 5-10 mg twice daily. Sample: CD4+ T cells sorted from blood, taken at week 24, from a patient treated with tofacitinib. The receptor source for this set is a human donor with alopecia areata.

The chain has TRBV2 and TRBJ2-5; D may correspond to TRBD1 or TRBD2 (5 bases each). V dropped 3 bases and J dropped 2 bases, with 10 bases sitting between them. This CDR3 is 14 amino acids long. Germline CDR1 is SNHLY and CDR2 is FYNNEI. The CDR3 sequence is CASSEWGPQETQYF. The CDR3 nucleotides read TGTGCCAGCAGTGAGTGGGGACCTCAAGAGACCCAGTACTTC.

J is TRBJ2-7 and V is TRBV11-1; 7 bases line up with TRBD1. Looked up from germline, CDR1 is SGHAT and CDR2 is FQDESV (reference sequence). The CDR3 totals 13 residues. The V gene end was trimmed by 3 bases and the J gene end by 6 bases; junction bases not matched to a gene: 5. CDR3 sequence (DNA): TGTGCCAGCAGCTTTAGGACAGGAGCCGAGCAGTACTTC. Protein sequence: CASSFRTGAEQYF.

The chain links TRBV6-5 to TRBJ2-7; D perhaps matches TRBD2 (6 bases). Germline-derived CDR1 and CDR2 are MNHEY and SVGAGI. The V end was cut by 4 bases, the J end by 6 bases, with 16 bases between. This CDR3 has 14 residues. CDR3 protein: CASSSRTTGGEQYF. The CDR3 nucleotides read TGTGCCAGCAGTTCCCGGACAACCGGGGGCGAGCAGTACTTC.

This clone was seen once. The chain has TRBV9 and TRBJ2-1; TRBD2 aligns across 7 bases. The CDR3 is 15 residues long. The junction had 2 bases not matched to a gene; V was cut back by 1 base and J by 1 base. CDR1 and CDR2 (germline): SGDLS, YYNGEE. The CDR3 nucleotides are TGTGCCAGCAGCGTAACTAGCGCATCCTACAATGAGCAGTTCTTC. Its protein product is CASSVTSASYNEQFF.

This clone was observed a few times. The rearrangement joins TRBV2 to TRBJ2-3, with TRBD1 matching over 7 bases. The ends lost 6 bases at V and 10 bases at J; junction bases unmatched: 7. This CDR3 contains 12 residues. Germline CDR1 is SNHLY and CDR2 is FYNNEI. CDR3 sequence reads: CASRADRVAQYF. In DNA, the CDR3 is TGTGCCAGCAGGGCTGACAGGGTCGCGCAGTATTTT. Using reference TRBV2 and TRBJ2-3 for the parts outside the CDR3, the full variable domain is EPEVTQTPSHQVTQMGQEVILRCVPISNHLYFYWYRQILGQKVEFLVSFYNNEISEKSEIFDDQFSVERPDGSNFTLKIRSTKLEDSAMYFCASRADRVAQYFGPGTRLTVL.